This TCR beta chain was recorded in a study of cytomegalovirus exposure and HLA in healthy donors. Remarks on this clone: Its antigen is as yet unknown.

The study's findings and limits: There were about 160 TCR beta chains listed as cytomegalovirus-associated. One variant, a missense change in DCLRE1C, was linked in a later analysis to TCR beta V- and J-gene trimming. As confirmed in vitro, three CMV-associated chains were specific for CMV antigens. Clonal expansion, a later analysis showed, was greater in HLA-associated TCR beta chains than in equally common others.

The V gene lost 3 bases and the J gene lost 2 bases, with 7 bases spanning the gap. Germline V gives CDR1 SQVTM, CDR2 ANQGSEA. This CDR3 comprises 12 residues. Vbeta (60) and Jbeta (13) primers were used in the PCR. Profiling relied on immunoSEQ multiplex PCR, and the TCRdb table lists in-frame clones only, not all of them. The repertoire has 180,000 or so clones, approximately 83% of them found once; the top ten carry about a tenth. The sequencing sample was made of PBMCs. The clonotype was recovered from a young man in good health and CMV-seropositive. The chain joins TRBV29-1 to TRBJ1-1; a weak D match, TRBD1 (5 bases). CDR3 protein: CSVDRDNTEAFF. For the CDR3, the DNA is TGCAGCGTTGACAGGGATAACACTGAAGCTTTCTTT.